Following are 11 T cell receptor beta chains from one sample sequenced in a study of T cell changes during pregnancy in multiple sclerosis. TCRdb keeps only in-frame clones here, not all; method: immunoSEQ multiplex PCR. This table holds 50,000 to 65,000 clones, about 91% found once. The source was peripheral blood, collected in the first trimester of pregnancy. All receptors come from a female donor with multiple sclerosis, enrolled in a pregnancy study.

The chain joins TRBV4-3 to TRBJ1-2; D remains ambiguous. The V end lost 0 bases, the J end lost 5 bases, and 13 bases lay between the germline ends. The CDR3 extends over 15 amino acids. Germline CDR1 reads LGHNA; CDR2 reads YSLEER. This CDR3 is CASSQDLGRLYGYTF. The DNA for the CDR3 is TGCGCCAGCAGCCAAGACCTTGGCAGGCTATATGGCTACACCTTC.

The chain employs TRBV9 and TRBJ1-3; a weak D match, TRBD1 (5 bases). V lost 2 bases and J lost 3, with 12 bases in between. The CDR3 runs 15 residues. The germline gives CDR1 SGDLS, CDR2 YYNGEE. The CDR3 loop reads CASSVSGASGNTIYF. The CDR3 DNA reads TGTGCCAGCAGCGTGAGTGGGGCCAGTGGAAACACCATATATTTT.

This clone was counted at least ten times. The CDR3 sequence is CASSGLAGGSDTQYF. In DNA form, the CDR3 reads TGTGCCAGCAGTGGACTAGCGGGGGGCTCAGATACGCAGTATTTT. The chain has TRBV6-1 and TRBJ2-3; 13 nucleotides match TRBD2. Per germline, CDR1 MNHNS and CDR2 SASEGT. This CDR3 has 15 amino acids. V lost 4 bases to trimming and J lost 4 bases; unmatched junction nucleotides: 2.

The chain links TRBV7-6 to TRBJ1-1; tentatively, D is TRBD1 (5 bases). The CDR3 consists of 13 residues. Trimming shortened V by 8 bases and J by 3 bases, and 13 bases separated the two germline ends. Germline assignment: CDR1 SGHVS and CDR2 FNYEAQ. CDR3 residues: CASSFTGDTEAFF. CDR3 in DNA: TGTGCCAGCTCATTTACGGGGGACACTGAAGCTTTCTTT.

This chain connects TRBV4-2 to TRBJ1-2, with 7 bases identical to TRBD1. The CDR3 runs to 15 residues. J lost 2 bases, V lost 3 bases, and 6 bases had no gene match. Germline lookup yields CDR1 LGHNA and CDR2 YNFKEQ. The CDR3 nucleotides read TGTGCCAGCAGCCACCGACAGGGACCCAACTATGGCTACACCTTC. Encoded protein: CASSHRQGPNYGYTF.

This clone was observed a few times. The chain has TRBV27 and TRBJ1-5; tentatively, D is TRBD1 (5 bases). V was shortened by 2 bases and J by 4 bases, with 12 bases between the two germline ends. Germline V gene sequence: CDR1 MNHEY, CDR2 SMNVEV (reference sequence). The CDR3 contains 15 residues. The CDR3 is CASSLQGLGNQPQHF. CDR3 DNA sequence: TGTGCCAGCAGTTTACAGGGATTGGGGAATCAGCCCCAGCATTTT.

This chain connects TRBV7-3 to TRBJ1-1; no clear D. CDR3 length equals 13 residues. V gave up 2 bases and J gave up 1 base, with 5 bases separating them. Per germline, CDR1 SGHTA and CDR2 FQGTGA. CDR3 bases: TGTGCCAGCAGCTTAGAGGGGAACACTGAAGCTTTCTTT. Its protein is CASSLEGNTEAFF.

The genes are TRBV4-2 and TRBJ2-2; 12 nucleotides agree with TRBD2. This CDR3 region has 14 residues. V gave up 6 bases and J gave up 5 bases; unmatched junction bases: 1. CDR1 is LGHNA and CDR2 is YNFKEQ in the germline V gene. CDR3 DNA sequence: TGTGCCAGCAGACTAGCGGGGGGTACCGGGGAGCTGTTTTTT. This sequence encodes CASRLAGGTGELFF.

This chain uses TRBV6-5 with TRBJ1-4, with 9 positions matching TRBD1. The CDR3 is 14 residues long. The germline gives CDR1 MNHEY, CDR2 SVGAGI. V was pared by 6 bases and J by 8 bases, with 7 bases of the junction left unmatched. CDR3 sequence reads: CASRFTGGAEKLFF. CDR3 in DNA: TGTGCCAGCAGATTTACAGGGGGCGCGGAAAAACTGTTTTTT.

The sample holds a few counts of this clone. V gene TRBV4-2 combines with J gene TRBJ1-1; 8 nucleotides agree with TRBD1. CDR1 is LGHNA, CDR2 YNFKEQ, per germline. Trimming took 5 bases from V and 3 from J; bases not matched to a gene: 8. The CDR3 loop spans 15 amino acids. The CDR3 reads CASSARGQEDTEAFF. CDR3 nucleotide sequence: TGTGCCAGCAGCGCCCGGGGACAGGAAGACACTGAAGCTTTCTTT.

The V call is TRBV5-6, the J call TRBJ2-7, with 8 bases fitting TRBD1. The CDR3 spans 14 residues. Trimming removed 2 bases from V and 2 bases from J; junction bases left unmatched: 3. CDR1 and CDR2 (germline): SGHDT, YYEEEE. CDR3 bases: TGTGCCAGCAGCTTCGGGACAGGTACCTACGAGCAGTACTTC. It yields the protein CASSFGTGTYEQYF.